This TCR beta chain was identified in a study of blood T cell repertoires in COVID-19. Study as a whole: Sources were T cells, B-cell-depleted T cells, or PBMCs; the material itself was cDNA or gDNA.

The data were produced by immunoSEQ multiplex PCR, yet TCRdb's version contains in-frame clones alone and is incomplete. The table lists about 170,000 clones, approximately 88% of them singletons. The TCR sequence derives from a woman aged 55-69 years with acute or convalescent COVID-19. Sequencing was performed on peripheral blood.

The CDR3 is CASSQPGESYEQYF. CDR3 DNA: TGTGCCAGCAGCCAACCGGGGGAATCCTACGAGCAGTACTTC. The V call is TRBV14, the J call TRBJ2-7, with D tentatively TRBD2 (6 bases). Trimming removed 2 bases at V and 1 base at J, with 9 bases between. CDR1 SGHDN and CDR2 FVKESK come from the germline V gene. The CDR3 extends over 14 amino acids.